These 2 T cell receptor beta chains share one sample of origin, sequenced in a study of T-cell memory formation after mild COVID-19. TCRdb ran MiXCR on the 5' RACE reads and lists one entry per CDR3 protein. The sample lists a few hundred thousand distinct CDR3 sequences, 15% to 20% seen once, with over 20% in the top ten. Sequencing input: PBMCs or a T cell subset sorted from them (not recorded which). The receptors here all came from a man younger than 35 who had mild COVID-19 (a few samples of this study predate the infection). Cell type and time point are not known.

The chain uses TRBV6-4 and TRBJ2-1, with TRBD2 identical over 10 bases. There are 16 residues in the CDR3. Germline loops: CDR1 MRHNA, CDR2 SNTAGT. With 6 bases clipped from V and 3 bases from J, the junction kept 8 bases outside the gene matches. For the CDR3, the DNA is TGTGCCAGCAGAGCATCGAAGCGGGGGGGCTACAATGAGCAGTTCTTC. Encoded protein: CASRASKRGGYNEQFF.

The sample holds a few counts of this clonotype. The chain has TRBV11-2 and TRBJ1-1; D is uncertain. The V end lost 0 bases, the J end lost 3 bases, and 8 bases lay between the germline ends. The CDR3 contains 14 residues. Germline CDR1 reads SGHAT; CDR2 reads FQNNGV. CDR3 loop: CASSLESVYTEAFF. For the CDR3, the DNA is TGTGCCAGCAGCTTAGAGTCAGTGTACACTGAAGCTTTCTTT.